This paragraph reports one T cell receptor beta chain. In the study's own analysis: It was from reference gene primer amplification that nucleated cell counts were estimated. Profiled with immunoSEQ multiplex PCR; TCRdb holds only in-frame clones, not every one. That table supplies the V and J calls and clone size; D and trimming were determined from the DNA. There are 170,000 or so clones in the sample; around 86% occur only once, and over 7.5% lies in the top ten. These data originate in a study of blood T cell repertoires in COVID-19. Turning to the study itself: The samples span acute and convalescent COVID-19 from the United States, Italy and Spain. From T cells, B-cell-depleted T cells, or PBMCs came the material, which was cDNA or gDNA.

The CDR3 loop spans 19 amino acids. The V and J ends lost 3 bases and 3 bases respectively, with 24 bases between them. Germline V gene data show CDR1 as MGHRA and CDR2 as YSYEKL. What was sequenced was peripheral blood. This TCR was sampled from a man aged 45 to 65 with active or convalescent COVID-19. The chain recombines TRBV4-1 with TRBJ1-5; TRBD1 is a possible D gene (6 bases). CDR3 loop: CASSQDGPPTGPLNQPQHF. The CDR3 region has the DNA TGCGCCAGCAGCCAGGATGGTCCTCCTACAGGGCCTCTCAATCAGCCCCAGCATTTT.